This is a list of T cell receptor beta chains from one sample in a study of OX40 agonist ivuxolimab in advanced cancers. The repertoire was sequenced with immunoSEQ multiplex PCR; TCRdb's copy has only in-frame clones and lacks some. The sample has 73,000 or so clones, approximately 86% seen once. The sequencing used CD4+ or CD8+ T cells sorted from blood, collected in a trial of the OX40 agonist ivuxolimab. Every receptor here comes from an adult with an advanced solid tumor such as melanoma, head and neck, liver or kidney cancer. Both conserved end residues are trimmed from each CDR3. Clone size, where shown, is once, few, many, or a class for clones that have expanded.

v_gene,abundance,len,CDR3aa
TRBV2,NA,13,ASSYGTANTGELF
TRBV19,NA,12,ASSNGQSTDTQY
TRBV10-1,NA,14,ASSARKEDSIYGYT
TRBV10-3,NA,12,AISQAASGNEQY
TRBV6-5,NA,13,ASSTFAGSSYEQY
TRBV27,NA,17,ASSLLLGLTGGIYNEQF
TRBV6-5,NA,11,ASSNRVIAEAF
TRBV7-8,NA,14,ASSLARVAGGTEQY
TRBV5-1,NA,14,ASSVTGTGSTDTQY
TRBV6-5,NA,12,ASSSGRTNQPQH
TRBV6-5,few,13,ASRLTGVGTDTQY
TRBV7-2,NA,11,ASTLTGGSEAF
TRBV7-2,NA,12,ASSLAGGPHEQY
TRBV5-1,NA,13,ASSLGDREGYGYT
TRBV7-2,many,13,ASSFQWGLVETQY
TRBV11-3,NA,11,ASSRFQGNEQF
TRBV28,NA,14,ASRPPASGSMNTQY
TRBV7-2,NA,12,ASSLTAIQETQY
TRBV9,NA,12,ASSAGQGNQPQH
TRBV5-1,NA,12,ASSFGLNVDTQY
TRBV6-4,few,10,ASTTDNQPQH
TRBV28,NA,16,ASSSLWEGAIPGNTIY
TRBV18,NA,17,ASSPPGLAGSSGANVLT